The source of this TCR beta chain is a study of shared clonotypes between healthy human individuals. CDR1 is SGHTA, CDR2 FQGNSA, per germline. This CDR3 is built from 12 residues. The ends were cut back, 5 bases at V and 7 bases at J, with 12 bases in the middle. How the authors handled the data: ImmunoSEQ output lacked quality scores and full-length reads, limiting matched filtering. Generated by immunoSEQ multiplex PCR, the TCRdb table keeps only in-frame clones and is missing some. V, J and clone size derive from that table, while D and trimming were established from the DNA sequence. The sample has over 2 million clones; around 92% are singletons.

The sequenced sample was naive CD4+ T cells from PBMCs. Subset reported: CD45RA+ positively selected. The receptor was derived from a man aged 18 to 29 in good health. Some clones in this sample may be carry-over from other donors' samples. The chain has TRBV7-2 and TRBJ2-7, with TRBD1 as a possible D gene (6 bases). CDR3: CASSPQGREQYF. CDR3 coding DNA: TGTGCCAGCAGCCCACAGGGCAGGGAGCAGTACTTC. Drawing the rest from reference TRBV7-2 and TRBJ2-7, the complete variable domain is GAGVSQSPSNKVTEKGKDVELRCDPISGHTALYWYRQSLGQGLEFLIYFQGNSAPDKSGLPSDRFSAERTGGSVSTLTIQRTQQEDSAVYLCASSPQGREQYFGPGTRLTVT.